Following are 15 T cell receptor beta chains from one sample sequenced in a study of CXCR3-negative and CXCR3-positive naive CD8 T cells. Study-level findings and limits: Naive cells positive for CXCR3 carried more hydrophobic TRB CDR3s than CXCR3-negative ones.

Libraries were UMI-labeled 5' RACE TRB cDNA. Reanalyzing the 5' RACE reads, TCRdb keeps one entry per CDR3 protein, without DNA. The listing contains 4,000 to 6,000 distinct CDR3 sequences. These receptors are not linked to any known antigen. Sequencing was done on a sample of naive CXCR3+ CD8+ T cells from blood. Regarding subset: CD45RO-CCR7+CD27+CD95- naive CD8+ T cells expressing CXCR3 (TNR3+). These receptors all stem from a human donor in good health. Some clones in this sample may be carry-over from other donors' samples.

The chain employs TRBV3-1 and TRBJ2-1; the D call of TRBD2 rests on TCRdb alone, since no DNA is present to check it. The CDR3 loop spans 15 amino acids. Germline assignment: CDR1 LGHDT and CDR2 YNNKEL (reference sequence). The chain's CDR3 is CASSPRGPLLLEQFF.

The chain has TRBV29-1 and TRBJ1-2. CDR1 and CDR2 (germline): SQVTM, ANQGSEA. The CDR3 has 12 amino acids. CDR3 region: CSGKTDSFGYTF. Supplemented by reference TRBV29-1 and TRBJ1-2, the full variable domain reads SAVISQKPSRDICQRGTSLTIQCQVDSQVTMMFWYRQQPGQSLTLIATANQGSEATYESGFVIDKFPISRPNLTFSTLTVSNMSPEDSSIYLCSGKTDSFGYTFGSGTRLTVV.

This clonotype ranks as medium-sized in terms of frequency. J is TRBJ2-2 and V is TRBV4-1; TCRdb's D call of TRBD1 is untestable without DNA. Germline loops: CDR1 MGHRA, CDR2 YSYEKL. CDR3 length equals 17 residues. CDR3 sequence: CASRIGPGTVNTGELFF.

This chain uses TRBV6-5 with TRBJ2-7. CDR1 is MNHEY and CDR2 is SVGAGI in the germline V gene. The CDR3 contains 11 residues. CDR3: CAIGSTYEQYF.

By frequency, this clonotype registers medium-sized. V gene TRBV29-1 combines with J gene TRBJ1-1; TCRdb's D call, TRBD1, is unchecked because there is no DNA. In germline, CDR1 is SQVTM, CDR2 ANQGSEA. The CDR3 has 12 residues. This CDR3 is CSVLMGGTEAFF.

The chain has TRBV13 and TRBJ1-1; TCRdb designates TRBD1, a call that cannot be tested without DNA. Germline V lookup: CDR1 PRHDT, CDR2 FYEKMQ (reference sequence). CDR3 length equals 15 residues. CDR3 sequence reads: CASSFRPGVSTEAFF.

The rearrangement uses TRBV4-1 and TRBJ1-2. The germline V gene encodes CDR1 MGHRA and CDR2 YSYEKL. The CDR3 spans 11 residues. CDR3: CASSQDFGYTF.

By frequency, this clonotype registers medium-sized. The chain couples TRBV21-1 to TRBJ2-7; the TCRdb call, TRBD1, lacks DNA for checking. TRBV21-1 constitutes a pseudogene. The CDR3 runs 15 residues. The CDR3 sequence: CASSLIRGLSYEQYF.

The gene calls are TRBV30 and TRBJ2-3; there is no DNA to check the TCRdb D call of TRBD1. This CDR3 spans 12 amino acids. Per the germline V gene, CDR1 is GTSNPN and CDR2 is SVGIG (reference sequence). The CDR3 here is CAWGQGADTQYF. Supplemented by reference TRBV30 and TRBJ2-3, the full variable domain reads SQTIHQWPATLVQPVGSPLSLECTVEGTSNPNLYWYRQAAGRGLQLLFYSVGIGQISSEVPQNLSASRPQDRQFILSSKKLLLSDSGFYLCAWGQGADTQYFGPGTRLTVL.

Judged by frequency, this clonotype is medium-sized. CDR3 residues: CASSYQETQYF. The gene calls are TRBV6-5 and TRBJ2-5. Germline CDR1 MNHEY, CDR2 SVGAGI. CDR3 length equals 11 residues.

Measured by frequency, this clonotype is medium-sized. This chain connects TRBV6-5 to TRBJ2-1; TCRdb designates TRBD1, a call that cannot be tested without DNA. The CDR3 consists of 16 residues. Per the germline V gene, CDR1 is MNHEY and CDR2 is SVGAGI. CDR3 in amino acids: CASSYEDRGTHNEQFF.

In terms of frequency, this clonotype is medium-sized. The V call is TRBV21-1, the J call TRBJ2-5; no DNA is available, so the TRBD1 call from TCRdb remains unchecked. TRBV21-1 is a pseudogene segment. This CDR3 comprises 19 residues. CDR3 residues: CASSKVGQERGECQETQYF.

The chain employs TRBV21-1 and TRBJ2-3; TCRdb selects TRBD2, and the lack of DNA leaves this call unchecked. TRBV21-1 counts as a pseudogene. The CDR3 totals 18 residues. This CDR3 is CASSFLPRPTDSTDTQYF.

J is TRBJ2-2 and V is TRBV7-6. Germline loops: CDR1 SGHVS, CDR2 FNYEAQ. The CDR3 length is 15 residues. CDR3 amino acids: CASSLGWGNTGELFF.

The chain has TRBV20-1 and TRBJ2-1; TCRdb outputs TRBD2, but without DNA this stays unchecked. The germline gives CDR1 DFQATT, CDR2 SNEGSKA (reference sequence). This CDR3 comprises 13 residues. CDR3: CSARTPRGHEQFF.